This T cell receptor beta chain was recovered during a study of metastatic and nonmetastatic thyroid tumors. For the study at large: Repertoire comparison spanned blood and tumor or nodule tissue of malignant and benign thyroid patients. Study conclusions and caveats: Across blood and tumor, TCR beta diversity in malignant thyroid tumors was reportedly significantly higher than in benign nodules.

In regard to this clone: Its antigen is not known.

With 5 bases clipped from V and 4 bases from J, the junction kept 14 bases outside the gene matches. Germline V gene sequence: CDR1 SEHNR, CDR2 FQNEAQ (reference sequence). There are 17 residues in the CDR3. The entire patient cohort was treatment-naive prior to thyroid surgery. In the authors' workflow: Clinicopathological groups supplied CDR3 differences that were used to build a distant-metastasis classifier for papillary thyroid cancer. TCRdb re-processed the PCR reads through MiXCR. V and J calls and clone size were set by TCRdb, not the authors. The sample records some 55,000 clones, 20% to 25% being singletons.

This TCR came from a female donor with papillary thyroid cancer or a benign thyroid nodule (not recorded which). Some clones in this sample may be carry-over from other donors' samples. Input material: blood. V is TRBV7-9 and J is TRBJ2-5; TRBD1 matches 9 bases. The CDR3 loop reads CASSTPAGTGSRETQYF. The CDR3 region has the DNA TGTGCCAGCAGCACTCCCGCGGGGACAGGGAGTCGAGAGACCCAGTACTTC. Full variable domain (outside the CDR3, taken from reference TRBV7-9 and TRBJ2-5): DTGVSQNPRHKITKRGQNVTFRCDPISEHNRLYWYRQTLGQGPEFLTYFQNEAQLEKSRLLSDRFSAERPKGSFSTLEIQRTEQGDSAMYLCASSTPAGTGSRETQYFGPGTRLLVL.